This TCR beta chain derives from a study of blood T cell repertoires in COVID-19. Study background: PBMCs, B-cell-depleted T cells, or T cells were the source of the cDNA or gDNA that made up the material.

TCRdb's table, derived via immunoSEQ multiplex PCR, lists solely in-frame clones and lacks some. The sample carries 37,000 or so clones, 70% to 90% recorded once. This CDR3 is 15 amino acids long. The V and J ends lost 1 base and 8 bases, in that order; junction bases with no gene match: 5. Germline CDR1 and CDR2: SEHNR and FQNEAQ (reference sequence). This clonotype was sampled from a man in his 60s with active COVID-19. The material sequenced was peripheral blood. The genes are TRBV7-9 and TRBJ2-3; TRBD2 matches at 11 bases. DNA for the CDR3: TGTGCCAGCAGCTTAGAACTAGCGGGAGAAGTTACGCAGTATTTT. It translates to CASSLELAGEVTQYF.